This T cell receptor beta chain originates from a study of post-analysis software for immune sequencing data (dated by TCRdb to 2013 to 2016). The study in broad terms: The recorded disease courses included relapsing-remitting, secondary progressive and progressive-relapsing multiple sclerosis, and some patients had no subtype annotation. A subset of samples was prepared in parallel using single-end sample barcoding, then pooled and co-amplified after Illumina adapter ligation. The multiple sclerosis patient repertoires were compared with some twelve previously published healthy control repertoires from donors aged 6 to 25 years. Study-wide findings and limitations: Direct clustering with F measure showed strong co-clustering of samples prepared in the same batch, prompting a batch-effect correction. Patients showed significantly higher frequencies than controls for a handful of TRBV segments, among them TRBV5-6, TRBV5-1 and TRBV20-1. Significantly lower normalized Chao1 diversity was found in multiple sclerosis patients than in controls, suggesting substantial peripheral T-cell clonal expansion. The control group was slightly older than the multiple sclerosis patient group.

For CDR1 and CDR2, the germline V gene lists SGHRS and YFSETQ. V and J are trimmed by 0 bases and 2 bases, and the gene matches miss 3 bases of the junction. The CDR3 covers 15 residues, taking in both the cysteine and the phenylalanine. The CDR3 DNA has 45 bases and is translated from base 1. The library came from PCR. For sequencing, an Illumina HiSeq 2500 was employed. To reduce PCR and sequencing biases, unique molecular identifiers were built into the TCR beta cDNA libraries. Roughly 0.5 million cDNA molecules were obtained per 1 to 10 million input T cells, so each molecule approximated one T cell. The patient libraries were prepared and sequenced with the same protocol used for the earlier healthy control dataset. Samples belonging to the same batch were prepared together, multiplexed and sequenced on a shared HiSeq lane. As for how the authors treated the data: MIGEC handled the raw barcoded reads, throwing out single-read molecular identifier groups before consensus assembly and CDR3 extraction. VDJtools was used for post-analysis of the clonotype tables, with diversity normalized by down-sampling every dataset to the smallest sample size. In repertoire overlap clustering, CDR3 amino acid sequences, but not nucleotide sequences, were matched to correct batch-related cross-sample contamination. TCRdb's own reprocessing of the public reads used fastp at Q25 and MiXCR and kept productive beta chains. One record per CDR3 amino acid sequence lists the most common genes and DNA. Here the V and J calls rest on TCRdb's processing, not on the authors' analysis. Here the sample has fewer than 850,000 distinct CDR3 sequences; roughly 30% occur a single time. The leading ten clones occupy around 0.55% of the sample.

Regarding this clonotype: It lacks a known antigen. Base quality data are lacking; no much larger clone is found one base away.

TCR beta repertoires were profiled from peripheral blood of roughly 13 young patients with multiple sclerosis to demonstrate the VDJtools post-analysis software. The patients with multiple sclerosis were children and adolescents between about 6 and 17 years of age. The TCR was taken from a girl under 18 with multiple sclerosis. Sequenced: blood. The rearranged chain carries TRBV5-1 and TRBJ1-1, with 8 bases in between that match TRBD1. The CDR3 amino acid sequence is: CASSLDRGTNTEAFF. The DNA sequence reads TGCGCCAGCAGCTTGGACAGGGGGACTAACACTGAAGCTTTCTTT.